The clone carrying this TCR beta chain was found once. These data originate in a study of blood T cell repertoires in COVID-19. V gave up 10 bases and J gave up 2 bases, with 19 bases separating them. Germline V CDR1 and CDR2: MNHEY, SVGAGI. CDR3 length: 15 residues. Libraries were prepared by immunoSEQ multiplex PCR; TCRdb keeps only in-frame clonotypes and omits some of them. The sample lists about 130,000 clones, 70% to 80% occurring once. The receptor was isolated from a man in his forties with active or convalescent COVID-19. The specimen was peripheral blood. The chain joins TRBV6-5 to TRBJ2-3; D is possibly TRBD1 (6 bases). The CDR3 region is CATSLGAGDTDTQYF. CDR3 DNA sequence: TGTGCCACCTCATTGGGGGCAGGGGACACAGATACGCAGTATTTT.